This TCR beta chain comes out of a study of T cells after yellow fever vaccination. Study-level points and caveats: Any FACS-sorted repertoire could hold abundant clonotypes that contaminate it from the bulk population. By day 5 rather than day 15, the secondary response had peaked, though it was weaker. Re-detected after boosting: most primary clones, 96% of CD4 and roughly 90% of CD8.

This clonotype has a count of ten or more. Antigen: not known. A read error may produce the germline difference seen at one junction end. Template-switching 5'RACE yielded the TCR cDNA; a universal primer site and UMIs were added in the process. TCRdb re-analysed the 5' RACE reads in MiXCR, keeping a single row per CDR3 protein. Among under 150,000 distinct CDR3 sequences listed, more than 6% were seen once. This clonotype originated in a young man who received the YFV17D yellow fever vaccine. Here the sequenced sample was CD4+ T cells sorted from PBMCs, taken 5 days after the yellow fever booster vaccination.

The CDR3 region is CASSLGDRAKIF. CDR3 DNA: TGTGCCAGCAGCTTAGGCGACCGGGCAAAGATCTTT. The V gene is TRBV7-2, the J gene TRBJ1-1; no clear D. The CDR3 covers 12 residues. Per the germline V gene, CDR1 is SGHTA and CDR2 is FQGNSA.